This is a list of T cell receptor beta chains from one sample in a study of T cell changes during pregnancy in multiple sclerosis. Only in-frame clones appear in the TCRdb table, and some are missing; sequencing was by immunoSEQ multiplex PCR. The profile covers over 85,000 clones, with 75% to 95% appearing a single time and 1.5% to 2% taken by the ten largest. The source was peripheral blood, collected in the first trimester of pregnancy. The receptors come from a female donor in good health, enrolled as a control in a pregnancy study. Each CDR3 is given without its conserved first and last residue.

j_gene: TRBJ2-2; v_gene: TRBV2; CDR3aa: ASSPGLADTGELF
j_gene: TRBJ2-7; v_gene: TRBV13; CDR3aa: ASSLQASYEQY
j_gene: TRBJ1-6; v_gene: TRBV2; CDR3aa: ASSLTQNNSPLH
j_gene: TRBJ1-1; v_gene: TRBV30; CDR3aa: AWYRATEAF
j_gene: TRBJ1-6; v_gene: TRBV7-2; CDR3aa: ASSLEASSPLH
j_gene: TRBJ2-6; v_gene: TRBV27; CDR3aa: ASSLSHTPWPDGANVLT
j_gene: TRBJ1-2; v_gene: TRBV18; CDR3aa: ASRISGVNYGYT
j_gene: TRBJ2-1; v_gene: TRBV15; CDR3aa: ATSRGPSGGTGQF
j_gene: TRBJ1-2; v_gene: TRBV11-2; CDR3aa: ASSPLTADTFGYT
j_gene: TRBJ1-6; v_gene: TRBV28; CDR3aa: ASNTGGVPYNSPLH
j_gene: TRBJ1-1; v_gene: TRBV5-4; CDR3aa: ASSGRGSTEAF
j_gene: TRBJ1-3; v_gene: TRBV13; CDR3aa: ASSLGRDFSGNTIY
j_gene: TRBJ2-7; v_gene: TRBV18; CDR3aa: ASSPGQGGTYEQY
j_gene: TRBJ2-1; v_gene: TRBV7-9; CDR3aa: ASSFTAGAINEQF
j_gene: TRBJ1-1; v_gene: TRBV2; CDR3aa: ASIKETGNTEAF